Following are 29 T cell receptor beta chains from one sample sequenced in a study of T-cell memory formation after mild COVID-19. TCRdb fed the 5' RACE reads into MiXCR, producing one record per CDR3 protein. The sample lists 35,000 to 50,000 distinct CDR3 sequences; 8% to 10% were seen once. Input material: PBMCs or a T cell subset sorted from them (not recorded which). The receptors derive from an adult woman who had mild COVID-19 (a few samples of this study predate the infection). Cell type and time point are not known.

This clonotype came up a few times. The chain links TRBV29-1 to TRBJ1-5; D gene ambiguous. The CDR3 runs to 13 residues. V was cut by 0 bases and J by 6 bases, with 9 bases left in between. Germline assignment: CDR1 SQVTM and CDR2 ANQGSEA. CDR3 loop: CSVEENEFQPQHF. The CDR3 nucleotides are TGCAGCGTTGAAGAGAACGAATTTCAGCCCCAGCATTTT.

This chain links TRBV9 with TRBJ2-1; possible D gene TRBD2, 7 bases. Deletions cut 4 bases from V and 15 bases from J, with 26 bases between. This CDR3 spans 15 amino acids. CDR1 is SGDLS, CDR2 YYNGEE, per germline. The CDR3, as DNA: TGTGCCAGCAGCCCTCAATCGGGGGGCGGGAGTATTCTGTTCTTC. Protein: CASSPQSGGGSILFF. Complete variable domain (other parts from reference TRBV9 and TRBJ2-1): DSGVTQTPKHLITATGQRVTLRCSPRSGDLSVYWYQQSLDQGLQFLIQYYNGEERAKGNILERFSAQQFPDLHSELNLSSLELGDSALYFCASSPQSGGGSILFFGPGTRLTVL.

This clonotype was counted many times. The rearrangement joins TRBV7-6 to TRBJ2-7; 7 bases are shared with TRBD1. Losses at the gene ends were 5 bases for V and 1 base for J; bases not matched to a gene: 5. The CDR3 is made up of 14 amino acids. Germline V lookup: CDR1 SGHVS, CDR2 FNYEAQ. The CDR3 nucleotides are TGTGCCAGCAGCCCAGGGGGTGGATCCTACGAGCAGTACTTC. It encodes CASSPGGGSYEQYF.

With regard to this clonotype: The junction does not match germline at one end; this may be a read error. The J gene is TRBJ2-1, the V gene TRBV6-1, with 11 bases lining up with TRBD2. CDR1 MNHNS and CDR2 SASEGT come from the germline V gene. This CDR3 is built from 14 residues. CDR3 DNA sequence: TGTGCCCGCAGGACCGGGACTAGCGGCGATGAGCAGTTCTTC. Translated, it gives CARRTGTSGDEQFF.

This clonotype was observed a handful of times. Here the CDR3 reads CASTQRWGFTYNEQFF. The DNA for the CDR3 is TGTGCCAGCACCCAAAGGTGGGGGTTCACCTACAATGAGCAGTTCTTC. The chain uses TRBV12-3 or TRBV12-4 and TRBJ2-1; D possibly uses TRBD1 or TRBD2 (5 bases each). Between the trimmed V and J ends, which lost 7 bases and 2 bases, there was a span of 18 bases. This CDR3 is 16 amino acids long.

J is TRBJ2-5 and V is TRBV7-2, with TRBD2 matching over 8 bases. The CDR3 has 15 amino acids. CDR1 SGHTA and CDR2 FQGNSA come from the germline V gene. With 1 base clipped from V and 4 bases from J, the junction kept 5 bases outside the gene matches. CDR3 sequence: CASSLGRGETETQYF. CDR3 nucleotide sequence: TGTGCCAGCAGCTTAGGGCGGGGGGAAACAGAGACCCAGTACTTC. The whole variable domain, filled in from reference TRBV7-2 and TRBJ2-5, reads GAGVSQSPSNKVTEKGKDVELRCDPISGHTALYWYRQSLGQGLEFLIYFQGNSAPDKSGLPSDRFSAERTGGSVSTLTIQRTQQEDSAVYLCASSLGRGETETQYFGPGTRLLVL.

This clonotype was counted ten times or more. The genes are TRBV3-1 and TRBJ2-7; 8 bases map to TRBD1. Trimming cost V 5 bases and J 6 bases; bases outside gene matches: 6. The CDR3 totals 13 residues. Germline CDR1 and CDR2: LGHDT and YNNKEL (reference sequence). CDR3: CASSFDDRGEQYF. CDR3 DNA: TGTGCCAGCAGCTTCGACGACAGGGGCGAGCAGTACTTC.

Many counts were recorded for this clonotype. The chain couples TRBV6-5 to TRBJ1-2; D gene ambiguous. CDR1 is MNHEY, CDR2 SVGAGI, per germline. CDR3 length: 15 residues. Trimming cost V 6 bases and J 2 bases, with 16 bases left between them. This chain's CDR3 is CASSLDISFNYGYTF. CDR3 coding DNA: TGTGCCAGCAGCCTCGACATCAGTTTCAACTATGGCTACACCTTC.

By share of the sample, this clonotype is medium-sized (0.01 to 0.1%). The CDR3 protein is CATSRDRGSYEQYF. In nucleotides, the CDR3 is TGTGCCACCAGCAGAGACCGGGGTAGCTACGAGCAGTACTTC. The chain has TRBV15 and TRBJ2-7; D perhaps matches TRBD2 (5 bases). V lost 0 bases to trimming and J lost 3 bases, with 9 bases between them. Germline V gene sequence: CDR1 LNHNV, CDR2 YYDKDF (reference sequence). The length of the CDR3 is 14 residues.

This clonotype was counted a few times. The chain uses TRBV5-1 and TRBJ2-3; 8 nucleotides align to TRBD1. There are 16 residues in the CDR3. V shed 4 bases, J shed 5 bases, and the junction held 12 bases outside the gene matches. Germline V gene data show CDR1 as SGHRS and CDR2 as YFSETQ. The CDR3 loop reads CASSPGTGVVQDTQYF. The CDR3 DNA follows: TGCGCCAGCAGCCCAGGGACAGGTGTAGTTCAAGATACGCAGTATTTT.

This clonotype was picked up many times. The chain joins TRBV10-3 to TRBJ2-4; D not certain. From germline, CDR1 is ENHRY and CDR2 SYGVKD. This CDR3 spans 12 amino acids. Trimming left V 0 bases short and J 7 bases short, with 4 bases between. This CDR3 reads CAISESRNIQYF. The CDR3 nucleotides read TGTGCCATCAGTGAGTCGAGGAACATTCAGTACTTC.

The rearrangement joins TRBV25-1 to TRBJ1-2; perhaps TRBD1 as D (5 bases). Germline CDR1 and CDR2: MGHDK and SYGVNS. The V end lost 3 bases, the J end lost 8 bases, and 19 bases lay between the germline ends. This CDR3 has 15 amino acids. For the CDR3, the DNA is TGTGCCAGCAGTGATCACGGGACGGCCAGTGAAGGCTACACCTTC. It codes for CASSDHGTASEGYTF.

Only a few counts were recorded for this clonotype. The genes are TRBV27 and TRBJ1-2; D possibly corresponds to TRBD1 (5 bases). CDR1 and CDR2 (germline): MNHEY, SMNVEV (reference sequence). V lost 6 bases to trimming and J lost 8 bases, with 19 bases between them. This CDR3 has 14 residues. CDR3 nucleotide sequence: TGTGCCAGCAGAACGGGGGGTGGTATCGACGGCTACACCTTC. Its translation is CASRTGGGIDGYTF.

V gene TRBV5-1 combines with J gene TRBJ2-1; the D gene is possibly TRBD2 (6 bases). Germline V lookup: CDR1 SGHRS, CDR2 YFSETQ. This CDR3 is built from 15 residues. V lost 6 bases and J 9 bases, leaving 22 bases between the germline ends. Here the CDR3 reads CASNYGSSGRAEQFF. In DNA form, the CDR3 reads TGCGCCAGCAACTACGGGAGCTCAGGACGAGCTGAGCAGTTCTTC.

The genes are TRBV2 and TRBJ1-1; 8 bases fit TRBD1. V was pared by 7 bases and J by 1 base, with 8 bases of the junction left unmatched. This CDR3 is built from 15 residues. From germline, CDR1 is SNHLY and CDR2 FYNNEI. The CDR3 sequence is CASTLQGVRNTEAFF. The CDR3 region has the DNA TGTGCCAGCACTCTACAGGGGGTACGGAACACTGAAGCTTTCTTT.

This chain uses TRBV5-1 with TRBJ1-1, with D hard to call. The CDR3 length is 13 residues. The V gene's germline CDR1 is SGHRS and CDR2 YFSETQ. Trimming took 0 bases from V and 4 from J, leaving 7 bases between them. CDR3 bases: TGCGCCAGCAGCTTGGTGGTGAGCACTGAAGCTTTCTTT. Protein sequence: CASSLVVSTEAFF.

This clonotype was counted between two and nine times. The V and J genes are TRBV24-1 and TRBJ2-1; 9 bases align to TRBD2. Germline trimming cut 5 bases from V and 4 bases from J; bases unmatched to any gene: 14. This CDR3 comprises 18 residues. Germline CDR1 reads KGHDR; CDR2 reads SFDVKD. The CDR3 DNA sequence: TGTGCCACCAGTGGGGGGGTTGGTAGCGGGAGAGATTACAATGAGCAGTTCTTC. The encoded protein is CATSGGVGSGRDYNEQFF.

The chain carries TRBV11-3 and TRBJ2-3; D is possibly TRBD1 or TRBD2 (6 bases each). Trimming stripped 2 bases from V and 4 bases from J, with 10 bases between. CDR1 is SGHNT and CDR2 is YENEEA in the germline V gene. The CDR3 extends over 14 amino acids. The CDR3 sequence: CASSLRRGPDTQYF. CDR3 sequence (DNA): TGTGCCAGCAGCTTAAGACGGGGGCCAGATACGCAGTATTTT.

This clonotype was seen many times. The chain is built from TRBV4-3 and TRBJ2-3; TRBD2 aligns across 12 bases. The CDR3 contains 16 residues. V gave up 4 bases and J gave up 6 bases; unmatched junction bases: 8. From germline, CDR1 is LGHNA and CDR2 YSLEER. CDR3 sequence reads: CASSRTGLAGFDTQYF. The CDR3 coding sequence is TGCGCCAGCAGCCGGACCGGACTAGCGGGATTCGATACGCAGTATTTT.

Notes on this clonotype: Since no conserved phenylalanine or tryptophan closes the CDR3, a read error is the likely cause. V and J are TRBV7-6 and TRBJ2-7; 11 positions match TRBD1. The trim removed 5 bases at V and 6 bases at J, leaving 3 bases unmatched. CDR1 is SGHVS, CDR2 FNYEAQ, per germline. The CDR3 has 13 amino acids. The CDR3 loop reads CASSQGTGGEQYL. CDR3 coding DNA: TGTGCCAGCAGCCAGGGGACAGGGGGCGAGCAGTACTTA.

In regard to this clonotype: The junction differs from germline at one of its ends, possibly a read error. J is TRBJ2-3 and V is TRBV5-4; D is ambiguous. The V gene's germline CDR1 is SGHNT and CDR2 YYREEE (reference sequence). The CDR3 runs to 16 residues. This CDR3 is CASSLGGMTSKDTQYF. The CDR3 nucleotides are TGTGCCAGCAGCTTGGGTGGCATGACGAGCAAAGATACGCAGTATTTT.

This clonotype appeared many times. The CDR3 spells CASSLGDRVSDEQYF. Here the CDR3 DNA reads TGTGCCAGCAGCTTAGGGGACAGGGTTTCCGACGAGCAGTACTTC. The chain has TRBV7-8 and TRBJ2-7, with 9 bases lining up with TRBD1. There are 15 residues in the CDR3. V lost 1 base, J lost 5 bases, and 6 bases stayed unmatched. Germline V gene lookup returns CDR1 SGHVS and CDR2 FQNEAQ.

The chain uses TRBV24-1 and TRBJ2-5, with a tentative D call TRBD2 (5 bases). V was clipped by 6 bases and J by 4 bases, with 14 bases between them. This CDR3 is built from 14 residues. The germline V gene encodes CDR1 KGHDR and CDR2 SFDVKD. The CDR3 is CATSLSRVAETQYF. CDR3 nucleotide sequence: TGTGCCACCAGTCTATCGCGGGTGGCAGAGACCCAGTACTTC.

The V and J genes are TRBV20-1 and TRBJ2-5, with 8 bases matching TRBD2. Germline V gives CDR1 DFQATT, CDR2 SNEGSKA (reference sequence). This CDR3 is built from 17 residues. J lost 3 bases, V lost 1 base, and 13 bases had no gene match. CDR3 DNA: TGCAGTGCTAGAGTAGCGGCGGGAGGCCTGTTAAAAGAGACCCAGTACTTC. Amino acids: CSARVAAGGLLKETQYF.

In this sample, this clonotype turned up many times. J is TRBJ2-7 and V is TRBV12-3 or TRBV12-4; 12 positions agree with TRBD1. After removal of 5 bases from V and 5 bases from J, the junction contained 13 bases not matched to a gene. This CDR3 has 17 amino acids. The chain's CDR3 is CASSQPLGTGGRNEQYF. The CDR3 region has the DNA TGTGCCAGCAGTCAACCGCTGGGGACAGGGGGCAGGAACGAGCAGTACTTC.

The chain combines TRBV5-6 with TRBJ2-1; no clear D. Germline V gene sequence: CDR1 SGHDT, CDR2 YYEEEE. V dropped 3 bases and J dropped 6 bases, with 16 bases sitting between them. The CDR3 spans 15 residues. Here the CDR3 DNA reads TGTGCCAGCAGCTATACCGGTCGGTTGACCAATGAGCAGTTCTTC. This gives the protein CASSYTGRLTNEQFF. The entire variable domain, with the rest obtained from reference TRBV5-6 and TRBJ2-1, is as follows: DAGVTQSPTHLIKTRGQQVTLRCSPKSGHDTVSWYQQALGQGPQFIFQYYEEEERQRGNFPDRFSGHQFPNYSSELNVNALLLGDSALYLCASSYTGRLTNEQFFGPGTRLTVL.

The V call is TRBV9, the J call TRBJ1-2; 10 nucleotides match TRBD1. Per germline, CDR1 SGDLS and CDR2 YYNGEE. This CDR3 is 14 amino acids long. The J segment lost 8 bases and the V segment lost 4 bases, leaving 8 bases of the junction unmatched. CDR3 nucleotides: TGTGCCAGCAGCCCTACCCCGGGACAGGGGGGCTACACCTTC. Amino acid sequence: CASSPTPGQGGYTF.

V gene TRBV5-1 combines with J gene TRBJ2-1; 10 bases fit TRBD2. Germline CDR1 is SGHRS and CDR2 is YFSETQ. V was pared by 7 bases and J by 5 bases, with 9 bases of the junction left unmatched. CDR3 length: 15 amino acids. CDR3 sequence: CASQSGLATNNEQFF. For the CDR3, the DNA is TGCGCCAGCCAATCGGGACTAGCGACAAACAATGAGCAGTTCTTC. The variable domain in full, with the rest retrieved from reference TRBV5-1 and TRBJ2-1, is KAGVTQTPRYLIKTRGQQVTLSCSPISGHRSVSWYQQTPGQGLQFLFEYFSETQRNKGNFPGRFSGRQFSNSRSEMNVSTLELGDSALYLCASQSGLATNNEQFFGPGTRLTVL.

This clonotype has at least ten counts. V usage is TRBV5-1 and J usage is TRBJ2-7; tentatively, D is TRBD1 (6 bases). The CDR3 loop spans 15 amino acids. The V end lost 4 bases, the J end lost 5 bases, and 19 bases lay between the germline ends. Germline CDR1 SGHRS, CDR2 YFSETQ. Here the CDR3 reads CASSRGATGLDEQYF. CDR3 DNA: TGCGCCAGCAGCCGTGGGGCAACAGGGCTCGACGAGCAGTACTTC.